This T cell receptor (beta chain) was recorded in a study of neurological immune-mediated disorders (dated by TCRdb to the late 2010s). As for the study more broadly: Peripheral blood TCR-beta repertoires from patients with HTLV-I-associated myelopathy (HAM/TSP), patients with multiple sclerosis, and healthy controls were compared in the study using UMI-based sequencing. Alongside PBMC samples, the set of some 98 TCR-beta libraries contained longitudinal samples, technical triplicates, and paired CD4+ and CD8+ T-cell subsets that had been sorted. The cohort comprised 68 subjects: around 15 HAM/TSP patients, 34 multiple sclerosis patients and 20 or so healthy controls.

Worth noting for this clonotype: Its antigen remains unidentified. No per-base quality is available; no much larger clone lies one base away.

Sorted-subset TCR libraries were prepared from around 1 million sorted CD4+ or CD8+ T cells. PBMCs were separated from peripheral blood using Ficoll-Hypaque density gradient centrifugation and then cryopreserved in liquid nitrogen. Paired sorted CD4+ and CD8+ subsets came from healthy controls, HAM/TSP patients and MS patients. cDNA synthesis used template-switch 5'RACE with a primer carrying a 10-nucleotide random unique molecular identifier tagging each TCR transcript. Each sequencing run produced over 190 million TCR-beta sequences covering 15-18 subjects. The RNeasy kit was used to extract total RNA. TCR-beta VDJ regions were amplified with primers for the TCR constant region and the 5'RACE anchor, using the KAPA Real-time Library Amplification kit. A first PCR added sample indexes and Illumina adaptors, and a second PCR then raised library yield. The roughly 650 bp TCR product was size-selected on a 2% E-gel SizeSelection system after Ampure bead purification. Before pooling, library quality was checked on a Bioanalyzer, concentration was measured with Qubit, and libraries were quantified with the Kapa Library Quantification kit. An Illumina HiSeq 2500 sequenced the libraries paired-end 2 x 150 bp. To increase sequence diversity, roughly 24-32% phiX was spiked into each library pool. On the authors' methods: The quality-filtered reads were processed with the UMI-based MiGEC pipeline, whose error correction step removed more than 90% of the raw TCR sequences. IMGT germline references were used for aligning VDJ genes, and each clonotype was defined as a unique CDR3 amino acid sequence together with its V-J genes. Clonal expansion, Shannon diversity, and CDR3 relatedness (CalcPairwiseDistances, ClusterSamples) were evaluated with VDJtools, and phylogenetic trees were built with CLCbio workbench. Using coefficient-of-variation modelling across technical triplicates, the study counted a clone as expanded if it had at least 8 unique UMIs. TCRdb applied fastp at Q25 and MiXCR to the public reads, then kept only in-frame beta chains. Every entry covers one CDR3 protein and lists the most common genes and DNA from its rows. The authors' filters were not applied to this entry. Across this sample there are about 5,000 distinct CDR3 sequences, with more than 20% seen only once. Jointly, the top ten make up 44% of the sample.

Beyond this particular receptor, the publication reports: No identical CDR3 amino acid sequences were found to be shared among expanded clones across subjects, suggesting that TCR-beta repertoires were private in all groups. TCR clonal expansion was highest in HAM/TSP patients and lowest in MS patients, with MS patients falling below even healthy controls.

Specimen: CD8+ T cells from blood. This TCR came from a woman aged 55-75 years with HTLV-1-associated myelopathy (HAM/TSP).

The nucleotides are TGCAGTGCTAGGGATAGACAAGAGACCCAGTACTTC. Translation gives CSARDRQETQYF. Rearrangement joined TRBV20-1 to TRBJ2-5; no D gene can be assigned with confidence. Per the germline V gene (reference sequence), DFQATT is the CDR1 and SNEGSKA is the CDR2. From the cysteine through the phenylalanine, the CDR3 covers 12 amino acids. The CDR3 DNA has 36 bases and is translated from base 1. V is shortened by 3 bases, J by 2 bases, and the region joining them spans 7 bases.